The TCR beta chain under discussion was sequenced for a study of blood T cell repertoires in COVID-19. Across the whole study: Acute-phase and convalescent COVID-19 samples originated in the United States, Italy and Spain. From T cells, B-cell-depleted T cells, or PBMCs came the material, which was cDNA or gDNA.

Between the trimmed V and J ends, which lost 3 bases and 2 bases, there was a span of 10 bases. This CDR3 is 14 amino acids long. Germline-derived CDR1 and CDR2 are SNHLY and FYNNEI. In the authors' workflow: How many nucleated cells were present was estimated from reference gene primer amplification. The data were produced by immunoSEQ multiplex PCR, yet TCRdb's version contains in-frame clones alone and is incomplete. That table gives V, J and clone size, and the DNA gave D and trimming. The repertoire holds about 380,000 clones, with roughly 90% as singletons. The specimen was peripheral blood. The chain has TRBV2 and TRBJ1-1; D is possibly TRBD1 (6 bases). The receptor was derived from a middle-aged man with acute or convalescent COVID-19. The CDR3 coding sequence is TGTGCCAGCAGTGAGGCAGGGGTAAACACTGAAGCTTTCTTT. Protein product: CASSEAGVNTEAFF. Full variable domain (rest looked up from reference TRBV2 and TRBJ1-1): EPEVTQTPSHQVTQMGQEVILRCVPISNHLYFYWYRQILGQKVEFLVSFYNNEISEKSEIFDDQFSVERPDGSNFTLKIRSTKLEDSAMYFCASSEAGVNTEAFFGQGTRLTVV.